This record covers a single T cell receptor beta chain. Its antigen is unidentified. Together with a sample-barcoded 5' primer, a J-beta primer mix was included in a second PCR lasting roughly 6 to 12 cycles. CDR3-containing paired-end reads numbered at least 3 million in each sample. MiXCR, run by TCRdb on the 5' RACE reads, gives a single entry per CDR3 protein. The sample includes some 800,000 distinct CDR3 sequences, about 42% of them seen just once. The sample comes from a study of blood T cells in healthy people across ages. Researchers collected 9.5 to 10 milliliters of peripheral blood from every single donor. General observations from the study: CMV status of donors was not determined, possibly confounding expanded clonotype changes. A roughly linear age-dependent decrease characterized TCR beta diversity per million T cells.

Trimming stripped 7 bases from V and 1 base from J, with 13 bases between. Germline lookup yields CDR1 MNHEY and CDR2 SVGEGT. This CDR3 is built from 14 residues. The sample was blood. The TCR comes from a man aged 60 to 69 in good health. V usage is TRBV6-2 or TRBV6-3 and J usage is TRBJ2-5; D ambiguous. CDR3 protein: CASTITAFQETQYF. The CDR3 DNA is TGTGCCAGCACCATTACCGCCTTCCAAGAGACCCAGTACTTC.